The 9 T cell receptor beta chains listed next were all sequenced from one sample in a study of blood T cell repertoires in COVID-19. Data came from immunoSEQ multiplex PCR; TCRdb stores just in-frame clones and leaves some out. This sample has about 200,000 clones, with around 86% found just once. Source material: PBMCs or T cells enriched from blood (not recorded which). The receptors were sampled from a man aged 40-49 years with acute COVID-19.

This rearrangement joins TRBV14 to TRBJ1-1; no clear D. The V end lost 5 bases, the J end lost 3 bases, and 10 bases lay between the germline ends. This CDR3 has 13 amino acids. Germline loops: CDR1 SGHDN, CDR2 FVKESK. The DNA for the CDR3 is TGTGCCAGCAGCGTGAGTCCCGACACTGAAGCTTTCTTT. This codes for CASSVSPDTEAFF.

V and J are TRBV5-1 and TRBJ1-6; D ambiguous. The CDR3 has 16 amino acids. In germline, CDR1 is SGHRS, CDR2 YFSETQ. V was cut by 5 bases and J by 0 bases, with 12 bases left in between. This chain's CDR3 is CASRPFLSSYNSPLHF. The CDR3 DNA reads as TGCGCCAGCAGACCCTTTCTTAGCTCCTATAATTCACCCCTCCACTTT.

The V call is TRBV5-1, the J call TRBJ1-2; tentatively, D is TRBD1 (5 bases). V was cut by 4 bases and J by 8 bases, with 21 bases left in between. Germline values: CDR1 SGHRS, CDR2 YFSETQ. The CDR3 has 15 residues. CDR3: CASSQTPTGPGGYTF. The DNA of the CDR3 is TGCGCCAGCAGCCAGACCCCCACAGGCCCAGGGGGCTACACCTTC.

V gene TRBV11-2 combines with J gene TRBJ1-4; no reliable D call. V was clipped by 5 bases and J by 7 bases, with 17 bases between them. The V gene's germline CDR1 is SGHAT and CDR2 FQNNGV. The CDR3 spans 15 residues. The CDR3 DNA reads TGTGCCAGCAGCAACCGGGCGGGCGGAGGTGAAAAACTGTTTTTT. Translated: CASSNRAGGGEKLFF. The complete variable domain, with remaining parts taken from reference TRBV11-2 and TRBJ1-4, reads EAGVAQSPRYKIIEKRQSVAFWCNPISGHATLYWYQQILGQGPKLLIQFQNNGVVDDSQLPKDRFSAERLKGVDSTLKIQPAKLEDSAVYLCASSNRAGGGEKLFFGSGTQLSVL.

The rearrangement links TRBV28 to TRBJ2-5; 7 bases agree with TRBD1. The CDR3 sequence is 15 residues long. Looked up from germline, CDR1 is MDHEN and CDR2 is SYDVKM. V was pared by 5 bases and J by 2 bases, with 8 bases of the junction left unmatched. CDR3 DNA: TGTGCCAGCAGTAACCTAGGGGGCGAACAAGAGACCCAGTACTTC. Translated: CASSNLGGEQETQYF.

The V and J genes are TRBV6-5 and TRBJ2-1; D unclear. The germline gives CDR1 MNHEY, CDR2 SVGAGI. The CDR3 is 13 residues long. V shed 7 bases and J shed 8 bases, with 15 bases lying between them. CDR3: CASTVASADEQFF. The CDR3 DNA is TGTGCCAGCACTGTCGCCTCGGCGGATGAGCAGTTCTTC.

This clone came up once. CDR3 nucleotides: TGTGCCAGTAGTATAGGGGAGGACCCAGCCCAGCCCCAGCATTTT. Translated, it gives CASSIGEDPAQPQHF. The V gene is TRBV19, the J gene TRBJ1-5; D is unresolved. This CDR3 region has 15 residues. V was trimmed by 1 base and J by 7 bases, leaving 14 bases between them. In germline, CDR1 is LNHDA, CDR2 SQIVND (reference sequence).

V gene TRBV7-6 combines with J gene TRBJ2-1; 7 bases are a match to TRBD1. The CDR3 extends over 15 amino acids. From germline, CDR1 is SGHVS and CDR2 FNYEAQ. V gave up 5 bases and J gave up 5 bases; unmatched junction bases: 9. CDR3 loop: CASSPRGLLDNEQFF. The CDR3 DNA reads TGTGCCAGCAGCCCAAGGGGGCTACTTGACAATGAGCAGTTCTTC.

The chain carries TRBV19 and TRBJ1-1; D is possibly TRBD1 (5 bases). This CDR3 has 15 residues. Germline lookup yields CDR1 LNHDA and CDR2 SQIVND (reference sequence). V shed 7 bases and J shed 3 bases, with 18 bases lying between them. CDR3 in amino acids: CASTQLWGSDTEAFF. The CDR3 DNA reads as TGTGCCAGTACTCAATTGTGGGGCTCGGACACTGAAGCTTTCTTT.